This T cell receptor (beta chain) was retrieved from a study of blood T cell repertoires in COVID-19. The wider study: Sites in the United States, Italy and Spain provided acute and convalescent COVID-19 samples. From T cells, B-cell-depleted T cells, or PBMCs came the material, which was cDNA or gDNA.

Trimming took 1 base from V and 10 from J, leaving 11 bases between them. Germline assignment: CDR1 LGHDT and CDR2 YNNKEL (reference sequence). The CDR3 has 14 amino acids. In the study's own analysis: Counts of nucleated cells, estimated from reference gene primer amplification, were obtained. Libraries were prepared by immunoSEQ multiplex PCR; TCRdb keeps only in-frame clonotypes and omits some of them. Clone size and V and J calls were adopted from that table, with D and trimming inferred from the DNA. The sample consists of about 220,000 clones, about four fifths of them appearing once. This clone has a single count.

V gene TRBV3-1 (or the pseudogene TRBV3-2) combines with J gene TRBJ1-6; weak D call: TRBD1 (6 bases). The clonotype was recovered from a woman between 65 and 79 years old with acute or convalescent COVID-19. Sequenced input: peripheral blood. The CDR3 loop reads CASSQVGGASPLHF. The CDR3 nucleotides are TGTGCCAGCAGCCAAGTTGGGGGGGCGTCACCCCTCCACTTT.